The entry that follows covers one T cell receptor (beta chain) sequence. The sample originates from a study of blood T cell repertoires in COVID-19. About the research overall: Italy, Spain and the United States were the sources of the convalescent and acute COVID-19 samples.

J gave up 5 bases and V 0 bases, and 4 bases lay outside the gene matches. Germline V gives CDR1 SGDLS, CDR2 YYNGEE. The CDR3 runs 15 residues. Original methodology: Amplification of reference gene primers was used by the study to estimate nucleated cell counts. Method: immunoSEQ multiplex PCR; TCRdb's copy keeps in-frame clones and lacks some. V and J calls and clone size follow that table, whereas D and trimming were derived from the DNA. The table includes roughly 100,000 clones, 85% to 90% detected once. The chain is built from TRBV9 and TRBJ2-1; the match to TRBD2 covers 8 bases. The sequenced sample consisted of peripheral blood. The sequence was obtained from a man between 50 and 59 years old with acute or convalescent COVID-19. This CDR3 reads CASSVEGGRNNEQFF. CDR3 nucleotides: TGTGCCAGCAGCGTAGAAGGCGGGAGGAACAATGAGCAGTTCTTC.